This T cell receptor beta chain was sequenced during a study of cytomegalovirus exposure and HLA in healthy donors. Study at large: The roughly 120 validation repertoires and the 666 first-cohort repertoires shared a platform, a later analysis reported.

This CDR3 is built from 14 residues. Trimming shortened V by 6 bases and J by 4 bases, and 13 bases separated the two germline ends. CDR1 is MGHRA and CDR2 is YSYEKL in the germline V gene. The donors were members of the validation cohort comprising some 120 subjects, separate from the approximately 630-subject first cohort. This table comes from immunoSEQ multiplex PCR, and its TCRdb copy is limited to in-frame clones, with some not included. The data show 150,000 to 250,000 clones, around 84% seen once. Comments on this clone: Antigen unknown.

General observations from the study: Rarity marked most TCR sequences, yet some public TCRs occurred in many donors. TCR beta chains numbering under 200 were designated cytomegalovirus-associated.

The sequence came from a woman between 25 and 40 years old in good health and CMV-seropositive. The chain is built from TRBV4-1 and TRBJ2-1, with a possible D match to TRBD1 (5 bases). Material: PBMCs. In DNA, the CDR3 is TGCGCCAGCAGGCCGCAGGGCCGATACAATGAGCAGTTCTTC. Its protein product is CASRPQGRYNEQFF.